This T cell receptor beta chain was sequenced in a study of human T cells and chemical hapten exposure. Findings of the study overall: Significantly greater numbers of large CDR3 similarity clusters came from expanded TCRs than from controls.

The CDR3 sequence is 13 residues long. Trimming stripped 0 bases from V and 4 bases from J, with 8 bases between. Germline CDR1 is DFQATT and CDR2 is SNEGSKA (reference sequence). The sample holds a few counts of this clonotype. Its target is unknown. TCRdb re-called the RACE reads with MiXCR, one entry per CDR3 protein. Among 120,000 to 150,000 distinct CDR3 sequences listed, approximately 10% were seen once. The time point: patch test 2, 6 weeks after DPC sensitization. The treatment denotes: therapeutic diphenylcyclopropenone sensitization with weekly scalp DPC. Patch tests were applied only after blood draws. Unfractionated whole blood yielded total RNA.

This specimen was whole blood, taken in connection with sensitization to the hapten diphenylcyclopropenone (DPC). The chain has TRBV20-1 and TRBJ2-3, with D uncertain. The sequence came from a woman in her forties or fifties with alopecia areata. Some clones in this sample may be carry-over from other donors' samples. The CDR3: CSARDVNSDTQYF. In DNA form, the CDR3 reads TGCAGTGCTAGAGATGTAAACTCAGATACGCAGTATTTT.